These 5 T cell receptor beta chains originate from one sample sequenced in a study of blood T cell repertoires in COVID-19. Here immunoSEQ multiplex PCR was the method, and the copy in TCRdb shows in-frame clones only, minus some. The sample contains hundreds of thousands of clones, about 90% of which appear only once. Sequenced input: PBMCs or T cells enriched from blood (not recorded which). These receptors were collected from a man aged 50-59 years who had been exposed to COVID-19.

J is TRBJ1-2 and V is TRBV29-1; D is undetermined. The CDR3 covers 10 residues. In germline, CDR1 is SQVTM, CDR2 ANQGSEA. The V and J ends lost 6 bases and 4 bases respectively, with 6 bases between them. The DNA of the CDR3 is TGCAGCGTATTATTCTATGGCTACACCTTC. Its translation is CSVLFYGYTF.

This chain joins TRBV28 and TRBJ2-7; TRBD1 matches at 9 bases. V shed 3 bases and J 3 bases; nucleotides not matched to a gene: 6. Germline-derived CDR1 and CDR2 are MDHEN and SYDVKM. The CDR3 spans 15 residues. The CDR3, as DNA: TGTGCCAGCAGTTTGGGACAGGGAGGGATCTACGAGCAGTACTTC. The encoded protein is CASSLGQGGIYEQYF.

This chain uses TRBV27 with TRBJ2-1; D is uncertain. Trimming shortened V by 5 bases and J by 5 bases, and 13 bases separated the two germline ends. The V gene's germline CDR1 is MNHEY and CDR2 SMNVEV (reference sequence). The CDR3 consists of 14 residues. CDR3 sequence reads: CASSNHYTDNEQFF. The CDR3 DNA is TGTGCCAGCAGTAACCACTACACGGACAATGAGCAGTTCTTC.

Here the CDR3 DNA reads TGCGCCAGCAGCTTGTACCGAGCCACTGAAGCTTTCTTT. Translation gives CASSLYRATEAFF. The chain is built from TRBV5-1 and TRBJ1-1; D uncertain. The CDR3 runs 13 residues. V was shortened by 1 base and J by 4 bases, with 8 bases between the two germline ends. Germline-derived CDR1 and CDR2 are SGHRS and YFSETQ.

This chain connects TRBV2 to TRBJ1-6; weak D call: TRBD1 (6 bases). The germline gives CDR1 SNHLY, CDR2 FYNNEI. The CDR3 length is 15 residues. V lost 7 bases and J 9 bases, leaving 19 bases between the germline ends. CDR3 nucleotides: TGTGCCAGCACAATGGACAGAGCGTTGAGTTCACCCCTCCACTTT. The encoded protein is CASTMDRALSSPLHF.